Listed here is a single T cell receptor (beta chain). Its cognate antigen is unknown. The data derive from a study of T cell responses to AZD1222 COVID-19 vaccine. Whole-study findings and limits: In a largely white British group with more females than males, clonal diversity was possibly underestimated.

This CDR3 contains 14 residues. CDR1 is MGHRA and CDR2 is YSYEKL in the germline V gene. The V gene lost 4 bases and the J gene lost 5 bases, with 14 bases spanning the gap. Libraries were prepared by immunoSEQ multiplex PCR; TCRdb keeps only in-frame clonotypes and omits some of them. The data contain roughly 40,000 clones, 88% of them singletons. This chain links TRBV4-1 with TRBJ1-2, with no clear D. This clonotype was sampled from an adult who received the MenACWY meningococcal vaccine as a control. The source material was peripheral blood, sampled 28 days after the second dose of the MenACWY control vaccine. The CDR3 nucleotides are TGCGCCAGCAGCCTAGGGCCCGACGGGTATGGCTACACCTTC. This encodes CASSLGPDGYGYTF.